These 20 T cell receptor beta chains share one sample of origin, sequenced in a study of shared clonotypes between healthy human individuals. The repertoire was sequenced with immunoSEQ multiplex PCR; TCRdb's copy has only in-frame clones and lacks some. This repertoire shows more than 400,000 clones, almost 97% found once; its top ten account for roughly 0.06%. The specimen was naive CD4+ T cells sorted from blood. Subset meaning: CD45RA+ positively selected. The receptors were gathered from a woman aged 25 to 45 in good health.

The chain recombines TRBV28 with TRBJ2-5; the D gene is possibly TRBD2 (6 bases). This CDR3 has 14 residues. Per the germline V gene, CDR1 is MDHEN and CDR2 is SYDVKM. The V gene lost 8 bases and the J gene lost 5 bases, with 18 bases spanning the gap. The CDR3: CASASSTSWETQYF. The CDR3 DNA is TGTGCCAGCGCCTCTTCCACTAGCTGGGAGACCCAGTACTTC.

This chain uses TRBV6-1 with TRBJ2-1; 11 bases map to TRBD2. V trimming: 2 bases; J trimming: 4 bases; junction bases outside the gene matches: 7. Germline V gives CDR1 MNHNS, CDR2 SASEGT. The CDR3 length is 17 residues. The CDR3 loop is CASSEYFGTSGYNEQFF. In DNA form, the CDR3 reads TGTGCCAGCAGTGAATATTTCGGGACTAGCGGATACAATGAGCAGTTCTTC.

The V and J genes are TRBV2 and TRBJ1-1; D possibly corresponds to TRBD1 (6 bases). V gave up 8 bases and J gave up 1 base, with 14 bases separating them. Germline-derived CDR1 and CDR2 are SNHLY and FYNNEI. This CDR3 is built from 14 residues. The CDR3 DNA follows: TGTGCCAGCCTCCCGGGGGCAGCGAACACTGAAGCTTTCTTT. Its protein product is CASLPGAANTEAFF.

The rearrangement joins TRBV6-4 to TRBJ2-1, with a weak D call TRBD2 (6 bases). This CDR3 region has 13 residues. Looked up from germline, CDR1 is MRHNA and CDR2 is SNTAGT. Deletions cut 4 bases from V and 10 bases from J, with 14 bases between. The CDR3 loop reads CASSVFDRGEQFF. DNA of the CDR3: TGTGCCAGCAGTGTCTTTGACCGGGGGGAGCAGTTCTTC.

CDR3 amino acids: CASSEIRVRYEQYF. The CDR3 DNA follows: TGTGCCAGCAGTGAAATCAGGGTACGCTACGAGCAGTACTTC. The gene calls are TRBV2 and TRBJ2-7; tentative D call: TRBD1 (5 bases). The CDR3 is 14 amino acids. V was shortened by 2 bases and J by 3 bases, with 11 bases between the two germline ends. Germline CDR1 and CDR2: SNHLY and FYNNEI.

V and J are TRBV19 and TRBJ1-5; D gene uncertain. Between the trimmed V and J ends, which lost 3 bases and 0 bases, there was a span of 12 bases. The V gene's germline CDR1 is LNHDA and CDR2 SQIVND (reference sequence). The CDR3 is made up of 16 amino acids. CDR3 loop: CASSIGQIYSNQPQHF. In nucleotides, the CDR3 is TGTGCCAGTAGTATCGGGCAGATTTATAGCAATCAGCCCCAGCATTTT.

As concerns this clone: Within the sample, other DNA sequences also encode this same CDR3. The chain recombines TRBV7-9 with TRBJ2-7; no reliable D call. The CDR3 is made up of 12 amino acids. The germline gives CDR1 SEHNR, CDR2 FQNEAQ (reference sequence). V dropped 1 base and J dropped 4 bases, with 5 bases sitting between them. CDR3 residues: CASSLVPYEQYF. The CDR3 DNA sequence: TGTGCCAGCAGCTTAGTTCCTTACGAGCAGTACTTC.

The chain carries TRBV28 and TRBJ2-6; D gene uncertain. Germline lookup yields CDR1 MDHEN and CDR2 SYDVKM. The CDR3 is 14 residues long. The V end was cut by 2 bases, the J end by 0 bases, with 2 bases between. The CDR3 here is CASSLLSGANVLTF. CDR3 DNA sequence: TGTGCCAGCAGTTTACTCTCTGGGGCCAACGTCCTGACTTTC.

This chain links TRBV6-5 with TRBJ2-6; no reliable D call. CDR1 and CDR2 (germline): MNHEY, SVGAGI. The CDR3 is made up of 14 amino acids. The V end lost 8 bases, the J end lost 0 bases, and 8 bases lay between the germline ends. CDR3 in amino acids: CASRQPSGANVLTF. DNA for the CDR3: TGTGCCAGCCGGCAACCCTCTGGGGCCAACGTCCTGACTTTC.

V gene TRBV28 combines with J gene TRBJ2-5; the D gene is possibly TRBD1 (6 bases). The germline CDR1 and CDR2 sequences are MDHEN and SYDVKM. CDR3 length equals 14 residues. V lost 7 bases, J lost 3 bases, and 15 bases lay in between. The CDR3 bases are TGTGCCAGCACCTTCAGGGGACGGGAAGAGACCCAGTACTTC. Its protein is CASTFRGREETQYF.

The chain employs TRBV5-1 and TRBJ1-4; no clear D. The CDR3 has 15 residues. CDR1 is SGHRS, CDR2 YFSETQ, per germline. The V and J ends lost 0 bases and 4 bases respectively, with 10 bases between them. CDR3 coding DNA: TGCGCCAGCAGCTTGGTCGCGGGCGGTAATGAAAAACTGTTTTTT. Encoded protein: CASSLVAGGNEKLFF.

V usage is TRBV5-1 and J usage is TRBJ1-4; TRBD1 aligns across 9 bases. In germline, CDR1 is SGHRS, CDR2 YFSETQ. The junction had 9 bases not matched to a gene; V was cut back by 7 bases and J by 8 bases. The CDR3 has 14 amino acids. The CDR3 loop reads CASQSGTGKEKLFF. As DNA, the CDR3 is TGCGCCAGCCAGTCCGGGACAGGGAAAGAAAAACTGTTTTTT.

V is TRBV5-1 and J is TRBJ1-4; 8 bases line up with TRBD1. V lost 3 bases and J lost 0; bases outside the gene matches: 10. CDR1 is SGHRS and CDR2 is YFSETQ in the germline V gene. This CDR3 contains 18 residues. In nucleotides, the CDR3 is TGCGCCAGCAGCTCCAATGCCCCACAGGGGGCAACTAATGAAAAACTGTTTTTT. Translating gives CASSSNAPQGATNEKLFF.

The gene calls are TRBV10-3 and TRBJ1-5; D gene uncertain. CDR1 and CDR2 from the germline V gene are ENHRY and SYGVKD. This CDR3 comprises 15 residues. V gave up 3 bases and J gave up 1 base, with 10 bases separating them. Here the CDR3 reads CAISDRQRSNQPQHF. The CDR3 bases are TGTGCCATCAGTGACCGCCAGCGGAGCAATCAGCCCCAGCATTTT.

This clone was observed a handful of times. The rearrangement links TRBV10-1 to TRBJ2-7; no reliable D call. This CDR3 has 12 amino acids. Germline V gives CDR1 WNHNN, CDR2 SYGVQD (reference sequence). Trimming took 3 bases from V and 7 from J, leaving 10 bases between them. CDR3 protein: CASSDPGREQYF. The CDR3 DNA reads TGCGCCAGCAGTGACCCCGGAAGGGAGCAGTACTTC.

The chain carries TRBV9 and TRBJ2-5, with 7 bases identical to TRBD2. From germline, CDR1 is SGDLS and CDR2 YYNGEE. Unmatched junction bases numbered 3, after V lost 3 bases and J lost 4 bases. The CDR3 is 13 amino acids. As DNA, the CDR3 is TGTGCCAGCAGCGGGAGCGGGGCAGAGACCCAGTACTTC. It encodes CASSGSGAETQYF.

CDR3 nucleotide sequence: TGTGCCAGCAGCGTCGGTCACAGGGGGCCTAATTCACCCCTCCACTTT. It encodes CASSVGHRGPNSPLHF. The rearrangement uses TRBV9 and TRBJ1-6, with 9 positions matching TRBD1. This CDR3 region has 16 residues. With 2 bases clipped from V and 6 bases from J, the junction kept 6 bases outside the gene matches. CDR1 SGDLS and CDR2 YYNGEE come from the germline V gene.

V usage is TRBV20-1 and J usage is TRBJ2-1; D is unclear. V was shortened by 5 bases and J by 8 bases, with 7 bases between the two germline ends. The germline gives CDR1 DFQATT, CDR2 SNEGSKA (reference sequence). This CDR3 comprises 10 residues. CDR3 in DNA: TGCAGTGCTTTTTGGGATGAGCAGTTCTTC. Its translation is CSAFWDEQFF.

The chain joins TRBV28 to TRBJ2-5, with 8 bases matching TRBD2. Gene TRBJ2-7 matches the end of the DNA better, so the J call may be wrong. CDR3 length: 15 amino acids. Germline V gene lookup returns CDR1 MDHEN and CDR2 SYDVKM. The CDR3 DNA reads as TGTGCCAGCAGTTTATCGGCTAGCGGGTCCTACGAGCAGTACTTC. Protein product: CASSLSASGSYEQYF.

The rearrangement joins TRBV11-2 to TRBJ2-3, with 7 bases fitting TRBD1. CDR1 SGHAT and CDR2 FQNNGV come from the germline V gene. V dropped 4 bases and J dropped 2; count of bases not matched to a gene: 6. The CDR3 length is 15 residues. For the CDR3, the DNA is TGTGCCAGCAGCTCCCGGACAGGCCCCACAGATACGCAGTATTTT. Amino acid sequence: CASSSRTGPTDTQYF.